Sequencing of this T cell receptor (beta chain) was carried out in a study of control samples from healthy donors and cancer patients. The V segment lost 1 base and the J segment 4 bases; nucleotides outside the gene matches: 4. Per germline, CDR1 SGHRS and CDR2 YFSETQ. This CDR3 has 15 amino acids. The repertoire was sequenced with immunoSEQ multiplex PCR; TCRdb's copy has only in-frame clones and lacks some. The table includes around 170,000 clones, roughly 90% detected once. The chain joins TRBV5-1 to TRBJ1-1; TRBD1 agrees at 10 bases. Sample: blood. This sequence was found in a woman in her forties or fifties in good health. CDR3 loop: CASSLYRDRGTEAFF. The CDR3 coding sequence is TGCGCCAGCAGCTTGTATAGGGACAGGGGCACTGAAGCTTTCTTT.